This T cell receptor beta chain was sequenced for a study of identifying expanded T cells in peripheral blood. The study's findings and limits: Differentially abundant clones: about 1.2 between replicates, roughly 16 at two to three weeks, 19 to 20 at four. Clone count variance between approximately two-week samples rose with total template count.

About this clone itself: Its antigen is currently unknown.

CDR3 length: 16 amino acids. V was clipped by 4 bases and J by 7 bases; unmatched bases: 10. In germline, CDR1 is MNHEY, CDR2 SVGAGI. Libraries were prepared by immunoSEQ multiplex PCR; TCRdb keeps only in-frame clonotypes and omits some of them. This table has approximately 140,000 clones, 86% appearing once. The V call is TRBV6-5, the J call TRBJ2-1; 10 bases line up with TRBD2. This sequence was found in a person aged 18 to 75 in good health. Sequencing input: blood. The CDR3, as DNA: TGTGCCAGCAGTTCCCAGGGACTAGCGACCCAAAATGAGCAGTTCTTC. It encodes CASSSQGLATQNEQFF.